This T cell receptor (beta chain) was observed in a study of cytomegalovirus exposure and HLA in healthy donors. PCR used 60 Vbeta primers and 13 Jbeta primers. Using immunoSEQ multiplex PCR, the repertoire was profiled, and TCRdb retains in-frame clones only, with some absent. The sample lists about 190,000 clones; around 86% were seen once. This clone showed up just a few times. Donors consisted of healthy bone marrow donors. The CDR3 extends over 12 amino acids. The V gene lost 6 bases and the J gene lost 5 bases, with 10 bases spanning the gap. The germline V gene encodes CDR1 ENHRY and CDR2 SYGVKD.

Sequencing was carried out using PBMCs. The clonotype originates from a young woman in good health and CMV-seronegative. This chain links TRBV10-3 with TRBJ2-5; D gene unclear. The CDR3: CAISEIQETQYF. CDR3 sequence (DNA): TGTGCCATCAGCGAGATCCAGGAGACCCAGTACTTC.